Listed below are T cell receptor beta chains from one sample, sequenced in a study of CD8 T cell repertoires and HIV-1 epitope variants. Sequenced by immunoSEQ multiplex PCR; TCRdb stores in-frame clones only, minus some. The sample shows over 90,000 clones, roughly four fifths of them seen only once. Specimen: uncultured baseline CD8+ T cells from peripheral blood mononuclear cells (PBMCs). These receptors originate from a male donor with HIV. CDR3s include the opening cysteine and the closing phenylalanine or tryptophan. A D gene is named only where the DNA matches it firmly. Clone size appears in some rows only: once, few, many, or a class for an expanded clone.

clone_size | j_call | d_call | v_call | cdr3_length | cdr3_nt | cdr3_aa
- | TRBJ1-2 | - | TRBV4-1 | 13 | TGCGCCAGCAGCCAAACCATCAACTATGGCTACACCTTC | CASSQTINYGYTF
- | TRBJ2-1 | TRBD1 | TRBV27 | 17 | TGTGCCAGCAGCTCAAGGGCTTCGACAGGGTCCTACAATGAGCAGTTCTTC | CASSSRASTGSYNEQFF
once | TRBJ2-2 | - | TRBV6-5 | 15 | TGTGCCAGCAGCCGGACAGTCGCGAACACCGGGGAGCTGTTTTTT | CASSRTVANTGELFF
few | TRBJ2-7 | TRBD1 | TRBV6-6 | 11 | TGTGCCAGCAGGGACAGGGACGAGCAGTACTTC | CASRDRDEQYF
- | TRBJ2-1 | TRBD1 | TRBV19 | 14 | TGTGCCAGTAGTCGATCGACAGGGTACAATGAGCAGTTCTTC | CASSRSTGYNEQFF
few | TRBJ2-2 | - | TRBV2 | 14 | TGTGCCAGCAGTCTCAGCAGGGGAGGCGGGGAGCTGTTTTTT | CASSLSRGGGELFF
- | TRBJ1-1 | - | TRBV14 | 16 | TGTGCCAGCAGCCCCTCTCGGGCAGGGAGTAGAACTGAAGCTTTCTTT | CASSPSRAGSRTEAFF
- | TRBJ2-7 | - | TRBV5-6 | 13 | TGTGCCAGCAGCTTGGGGTTCAGCTACGAGCAGTACTTC | CASSLGFSYEQYF
many | TRBJ1-2 | - | TRBV7-9 | 13 | TGTGCCAGCAGGTACTTCCCGAACTATGGCTACACCTTC | CASRYFPNYGYTF
once | TRBJ1-2 | - | TRBV19 | 17 | TGTGCCAGTAGTATAGATATAGGAACAGGACAATACTATGGCTACACCTTC | CASSIDIGTGQYYGYTF
- | TRBJ1-2 | - | TRBV7-9 | 18 | TGTGCCAGCAGAAAAGTCGGATTTTCCCGTGGACAGTCCTATGGCTACACCTTC | CASRKVGFSRGQSYGYTF
- | TRBJ1-2 | TRBD1 | TRBV11-2 | 17 | TGTGCCAGCAGCTCCTGGGACAGGGAAGGGGAGGACTATGGCTACACCTTC | CASSSWDREGEDYGYTF
- | TRBJ2-3 | - | TRBV29-1 | 15 | TGCAGCGTTGCCAGGACGGGACTCAGCACAGATACGCAGTATTTT | CSVARTGLSTDTQYF
once | TRBJ2-7 | - | TRBV5-4 | 15 | TGTGCCAGCAAAGTCGCAGGGGGGGGTCCCTACGAGCAGTACTTC | CASKVAGGGPYEQYF
- | TRBJ1-4 | - | TRBV28 | 12 | TGTGCCATCTCAAGGGGGAGGGAAAAACTGTTTTTT | CAISRGREKLFF
- | TRBJ2-3 | TRBD2 | TRBV5-1 | 19 | TGCGCCAGCAGCTTGGGACTAGCGGGAGGGCCCCTTGGCACAGATACGCAGTATTTT | CASSLGLAGGPLGTDTQYF
- | TRBJ2-5 | - | TRBV18 | 15 | TGTGCCAGCTCACCTATCCTAGCGCTTCAAGAGACCCAGTACTTC | CASSPILALQETQYF
- | TRBJ1-4 | - | TRBV5-4 | 12 | TGTGCCAGCAGCTTCTCTAGTGAAAAACTGTTTTTT | CASSFSSEKLFF
- | TRBJ2-1 | TRBD1 | TRBV5-4 | 16 | TGTGCCAGCAGCTTGGTGGGGACAGGGGGCTGGAATGAGCAGTTCTTC | CASSLVGTGGWNEQFF
- | TRBJ2-3 | TRBD2 | TRBV11-2 | 17 | TGTGCCAGCAGCCCTAATGCGTTAGCGGGGGGTAAGGATACGCAGTATTTT | CASSPNALAGGKDTQYF
- | TRBJ2-3 | TRBD1 | TRBV14 | 15 | TGTGCCAGCAGCCTCGGGACAGGGGGAGTAGATACGCAGTATTTT | CASSLGTGGVDTQYF
- | TRBJ1-5 | - | TRBV30 | 13 | TGTGCCTGGAGGCAGGGGACAAATCAGCCCCAGCATTTT | CAWRQGTNQPQHF
many | TRBJ2-7 | - | TRBV4-1 | 14 | TGCGCCAGCAGCCGAGGGGGGCTAGCTGACGAGCAGTACTTC | CASSRGGLADEQYF
- | TRBJ1-1 | TRBD1 | TRBV5-6 | 15 | TGTGCCAGCAGATTCCCGGGACAGGGGAACACTGAAGCTTTCTTT | CASRFPGQGNTEAFF
few | TRBJ2-2 | - | TRBV7-6 | 14 | TGTGCCAGCAGCGGACTGTCCCGCACCGGGGAGCTGTTTTTT | CASSGLSRTGELFF
- | TRBJ2-4 | - | TRBV2 | 16 | TGTGCCAGCAGTGAGGCTACGTCTCCATCCAAAAACATTCAGTACTTC | CASSEATSPSKNIQYF
- | TRBJ2-1 | TRBD2 | TRBV18 | 16 | TGTGCCAGCTCACAAACTAGCGGGAGTATAAGCAATGAGCAGTTCTTC | CASSQTSGSISNEQFF
- | TRBJ2-3 | TRBD2 | TRBV18 | 16 | TGTGCCAGCTCACCACGGCCTAGCGGGGGGGTAAATACGCAGTATTTT | CASSPRPSGGVNTQYF
- | TRBJ2-7 | TRBD1 | TRBV6-6 | 15 | TGTGCCAGCAGTGTCGGGACAGGGAGCTCCTACGAGCAGTACTTC | CASSVGTGSSYEQYF
- | TRBJ1-2 | - | TRBV6-5 | 15 | TGTGCCAGCAGTTACTCGGCCAGTATTAGGGTTGGCTACACCTTC | CASSYSASIRVGYTF
few | TRBJ2-1 | - | TRBV7-2 | 12 | TGTGCCAGCAACATACAGGGAGGTGAGCAGTTCTTC | CASNIQGGEQFF
- | TRBJ2-7 | - | TRBV6-6 | 14 | TGTGCCAGCAGGCGGGGTACCCTCTCCTACGAGCAGTACTTC | CASRRGTLSYEQYF
few | TRBJ2-1 | - | TRBV27 | 12 | TGTGCCAGCAGTTTCCCAACCGGTGAGCAGTTCTTC | CASSFPTGEQFF
- | TRBJ2-3 | TRBD2 | TRBV7-8 | 16 | TGTGCCAGCAGCTCGGGGACTAGCGGGAGCACAGATACGCAGTATTTT | CASSSGTSGSTDTQYF
once | TRBJ2-1 | - | TRBV9 | 14 | TGTGCCAGCAGCCTACTAGTCTCCTCCAGTGAGCAGTTCTTC | CASSLLVSSSEQFF
- | TRBJ1-4 | - | TRBV28 | 14 | TGTGCCAGCAGTTTCGAACAGATTAATGAAAAACTGTTTTTT | CASSFEQINEKLFF
once | TRBJ1-1 | - | TRBV29-1 | 12 | TGCAGCGTTAAACAGGGTCCCACTGAAGCTTTCTTT | CSVKQGPTEAFF
few | TRBJ1-2 | - | TRBV7-9 | 13 | TGTGCCAGCAGCTTAGTTGACACCTATGGCTACACCTTC | CASSLVDTYGYTF
- | TRBJ2-5 | - | TRBV9 | 15 | TGTGCCAGCAGCGTGACGACTAGGTCAGAAGAGACCCAGTACTTC | CASSVTTRSEETQYF